The subject of this entry is one T cell receptor beta chain. This specimen comes from a study of blood T cell repertoires in COVID-19. About the research overall: T cells, B-cell-depleted T cells, or PBMCs supplied cDNA or gDNA.

There are 13 residues in the CDR3. V lost 4 bases, J lost 1 base, and 7 bases lay in between. The germline V gene encodes CDR1 MNHEY and CDR2 SVGAGI. The method was immunoSEQ multiplex PCR; TCRdb's version includes in-frame clones alone and lacks a portion of them. Of 250,000 or so clones listed, roughly four fifths were seen once; the top ten hold approximately 4.5%. The sequence was obtained from a woman in her 70s with acute or convalescent COVID-19. The chain combines TRBV6-5 with TRBJ1-1; a possible D gene is TRBD1 (5 bases). The sample comprised peripheral blood. The CDR3 coding sequence is TGTGCCAGCAGTTGGCAGGGGAACACTGAAGCTTTCTTT. This sequence encodes CASSWQGNTEAFF.